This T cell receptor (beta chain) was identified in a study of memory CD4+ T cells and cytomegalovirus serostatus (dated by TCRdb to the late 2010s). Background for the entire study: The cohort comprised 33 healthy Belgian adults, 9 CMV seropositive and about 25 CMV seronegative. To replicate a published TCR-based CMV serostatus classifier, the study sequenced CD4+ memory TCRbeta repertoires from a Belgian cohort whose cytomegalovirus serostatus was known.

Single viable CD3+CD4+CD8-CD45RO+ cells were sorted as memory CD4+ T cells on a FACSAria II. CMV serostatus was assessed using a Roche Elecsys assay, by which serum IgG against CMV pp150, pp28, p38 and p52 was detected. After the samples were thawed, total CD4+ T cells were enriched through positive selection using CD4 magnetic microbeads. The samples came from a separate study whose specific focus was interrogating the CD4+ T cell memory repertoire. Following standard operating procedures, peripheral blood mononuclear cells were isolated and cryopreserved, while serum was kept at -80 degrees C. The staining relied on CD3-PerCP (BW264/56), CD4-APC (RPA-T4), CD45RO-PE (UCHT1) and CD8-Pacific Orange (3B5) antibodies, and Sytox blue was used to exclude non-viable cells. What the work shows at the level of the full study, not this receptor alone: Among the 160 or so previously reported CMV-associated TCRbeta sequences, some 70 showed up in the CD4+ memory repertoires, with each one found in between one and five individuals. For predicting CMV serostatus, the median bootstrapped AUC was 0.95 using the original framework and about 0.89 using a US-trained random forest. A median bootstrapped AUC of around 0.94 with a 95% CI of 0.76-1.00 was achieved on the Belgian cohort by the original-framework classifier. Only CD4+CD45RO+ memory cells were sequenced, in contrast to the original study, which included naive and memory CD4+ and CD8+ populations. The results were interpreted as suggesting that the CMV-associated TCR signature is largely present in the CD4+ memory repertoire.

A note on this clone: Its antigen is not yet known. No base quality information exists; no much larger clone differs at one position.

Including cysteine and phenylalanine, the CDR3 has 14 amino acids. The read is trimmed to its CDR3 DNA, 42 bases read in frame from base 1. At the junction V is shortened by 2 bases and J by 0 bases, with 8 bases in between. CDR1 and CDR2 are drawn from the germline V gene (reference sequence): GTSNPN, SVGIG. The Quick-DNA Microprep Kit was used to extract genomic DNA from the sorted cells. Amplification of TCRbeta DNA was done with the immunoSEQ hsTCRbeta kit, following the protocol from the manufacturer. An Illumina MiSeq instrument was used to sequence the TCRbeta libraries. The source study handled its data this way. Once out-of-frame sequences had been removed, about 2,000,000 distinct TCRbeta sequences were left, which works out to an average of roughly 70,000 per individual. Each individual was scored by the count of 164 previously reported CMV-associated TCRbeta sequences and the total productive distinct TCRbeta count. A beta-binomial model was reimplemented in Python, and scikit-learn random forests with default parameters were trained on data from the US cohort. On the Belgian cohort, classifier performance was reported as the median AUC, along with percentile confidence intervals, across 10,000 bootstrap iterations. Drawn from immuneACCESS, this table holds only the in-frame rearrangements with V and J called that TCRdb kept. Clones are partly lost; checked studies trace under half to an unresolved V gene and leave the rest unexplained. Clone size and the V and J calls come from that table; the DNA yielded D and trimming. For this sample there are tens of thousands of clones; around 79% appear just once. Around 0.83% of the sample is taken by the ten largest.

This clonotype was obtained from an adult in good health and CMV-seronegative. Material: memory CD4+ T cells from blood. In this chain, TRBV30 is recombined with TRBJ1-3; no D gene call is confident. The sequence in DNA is TGTGCCTGGAGTTTATTTTTCTCTGGAAACACCATATATTTT. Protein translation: CAWSLFFSGNTIYF.